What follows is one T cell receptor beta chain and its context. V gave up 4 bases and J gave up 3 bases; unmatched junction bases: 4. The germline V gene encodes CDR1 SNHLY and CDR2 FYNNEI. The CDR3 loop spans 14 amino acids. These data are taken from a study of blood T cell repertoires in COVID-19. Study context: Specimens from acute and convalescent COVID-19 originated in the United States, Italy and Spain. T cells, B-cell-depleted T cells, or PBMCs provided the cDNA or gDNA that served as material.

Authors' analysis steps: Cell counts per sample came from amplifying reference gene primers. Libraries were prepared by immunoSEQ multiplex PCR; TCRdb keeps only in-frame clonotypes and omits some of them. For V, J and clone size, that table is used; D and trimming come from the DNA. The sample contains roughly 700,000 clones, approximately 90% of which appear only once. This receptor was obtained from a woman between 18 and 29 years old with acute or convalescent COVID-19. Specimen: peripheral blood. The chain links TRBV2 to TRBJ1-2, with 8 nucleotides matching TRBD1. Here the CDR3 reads CASSGQGADYGYTF. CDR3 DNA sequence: TGTGCCAGCAGTGGTCAGGGGGCAGACTATGGCTACACCTTC.